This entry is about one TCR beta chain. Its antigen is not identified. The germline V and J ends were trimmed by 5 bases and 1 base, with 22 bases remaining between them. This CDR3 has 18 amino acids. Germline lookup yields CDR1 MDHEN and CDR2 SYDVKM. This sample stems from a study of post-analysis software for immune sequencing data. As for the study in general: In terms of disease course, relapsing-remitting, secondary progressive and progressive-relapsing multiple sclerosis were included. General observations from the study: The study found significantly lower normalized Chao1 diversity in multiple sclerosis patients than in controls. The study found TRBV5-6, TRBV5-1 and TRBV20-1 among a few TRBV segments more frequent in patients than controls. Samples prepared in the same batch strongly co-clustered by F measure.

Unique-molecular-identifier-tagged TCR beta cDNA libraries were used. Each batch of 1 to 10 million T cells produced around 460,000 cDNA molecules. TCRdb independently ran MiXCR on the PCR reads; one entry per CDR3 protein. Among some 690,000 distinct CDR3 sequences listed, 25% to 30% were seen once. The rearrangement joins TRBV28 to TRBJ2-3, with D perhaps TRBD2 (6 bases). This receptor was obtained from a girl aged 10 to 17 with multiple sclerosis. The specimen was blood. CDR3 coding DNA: TGTGCCAGCAGTCTTCCCGAGACAGTCTGGAGGGGCACAGATACGCAGTATTTT. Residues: CASSLPETVWRGTDTQYF. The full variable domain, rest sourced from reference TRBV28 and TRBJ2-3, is DVKVTQSSRYLVKRTGEKVFLECVQDMDHENMFWYRQDPGLGLRLIYFSYDVKMKEKGDIPEGYSVSREKKERFSLILESASTNQTSMYLCASSLPETVWRGTDTQYFGPGTRLTVL.